This T cell receptor beta chain was retrieved from a study of blood T cell repertoires in COVID-19. Study-level information: From T cells, B-cell-depleted T cells, or PBMCs came the material, which was cDNA or gDNA.

Authors' methods: For nucleated cells, counts were estimated from reference gene primer amplification. Using immunoSEQ multiplex PCR, the repertoire was profiled, and TCRdb retains in-frame clones only, with some absent. V, J and clone size are those of that table, while D and trimming were read from the DNA. The table records about 300,000 clones, 65% to 90% of them present only once. Trimming pared 3 bases from V and 6 bases from J, leaving 8 bases between. Germline V gene data show CDR1 as MRHNA and CDR2 as SNTAGT. This CDR3 is built from 12 residues. This sequence originates from a woman aged 18-29 years who had recovered from COVID-19. The sequenced sample was PBMCs or T cells enriched from blood (not recorded which). The genes are TRBV6-4 and TRBJ1-2; D perhaps matches TRBD1 (5 bases). The CDR3 sequence: CASSEGRNGYTF. CDR3 DNA sequence: TGTGCCAGCAGTGAGGGGCGAAATGGCTACACCTTC.